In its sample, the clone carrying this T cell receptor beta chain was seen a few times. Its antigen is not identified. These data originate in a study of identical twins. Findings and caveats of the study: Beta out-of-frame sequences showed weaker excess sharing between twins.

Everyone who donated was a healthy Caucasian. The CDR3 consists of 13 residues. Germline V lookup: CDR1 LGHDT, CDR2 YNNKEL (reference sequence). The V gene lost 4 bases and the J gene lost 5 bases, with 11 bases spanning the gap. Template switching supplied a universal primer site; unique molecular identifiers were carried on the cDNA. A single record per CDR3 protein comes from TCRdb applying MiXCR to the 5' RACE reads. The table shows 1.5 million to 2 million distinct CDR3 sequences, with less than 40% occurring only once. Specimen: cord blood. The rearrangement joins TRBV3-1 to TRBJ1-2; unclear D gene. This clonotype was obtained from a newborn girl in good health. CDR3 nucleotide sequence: TGTGCCAGCAGCCGCCGCGGGTTTTATGGCTACACCTTC. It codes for CASSRRGFYGYTF.